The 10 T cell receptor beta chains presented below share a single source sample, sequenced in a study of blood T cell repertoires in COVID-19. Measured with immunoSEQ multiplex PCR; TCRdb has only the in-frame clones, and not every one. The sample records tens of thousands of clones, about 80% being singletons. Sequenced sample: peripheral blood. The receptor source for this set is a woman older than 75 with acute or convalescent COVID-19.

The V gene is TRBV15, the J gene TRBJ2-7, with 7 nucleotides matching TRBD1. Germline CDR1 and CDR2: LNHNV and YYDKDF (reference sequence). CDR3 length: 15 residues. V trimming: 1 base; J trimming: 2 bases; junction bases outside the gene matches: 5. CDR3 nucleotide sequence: TGTGCCACCAGCAGAGGACCGGGACAGACCTACGAGCAGTACTTC. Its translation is CATSRGPGQTYEQYF.

CDR3 nucleotide sequence: TGTGCCAGCAGTTTATCTCCCGGGACAGGGCTCTACACCTTC. This encodes CASSLSPGTGLYTF. The genes are TRBV27 and TRBJ1-2; 9 bases fit TRBD1. J lost 10 bases, V lost 0 bases, and 6 bases had no gene match. Germline lookup yields CDR1 MNHEY and CDR2 SMNVEV (reference sequence). This CDR3 has 14 amino acids.

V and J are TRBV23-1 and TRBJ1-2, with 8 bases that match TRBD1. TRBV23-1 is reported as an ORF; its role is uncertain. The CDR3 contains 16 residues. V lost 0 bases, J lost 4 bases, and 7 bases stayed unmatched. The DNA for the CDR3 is TGCGCCAGCAGTCAATCTGGACAGGGTAGCAGCTATGGCTACACCTTC. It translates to CASSQSGQGSSYGYTF.

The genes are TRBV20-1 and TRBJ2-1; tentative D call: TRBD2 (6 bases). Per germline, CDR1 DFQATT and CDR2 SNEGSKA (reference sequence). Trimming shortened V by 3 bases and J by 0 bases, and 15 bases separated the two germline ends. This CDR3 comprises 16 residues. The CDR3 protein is CSASGTSVASYNEQFF. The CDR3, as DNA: TGCAGTGCTAGTGGGACTTCGGTGGCCTCCTACAATGAGCAGTTCTTC.

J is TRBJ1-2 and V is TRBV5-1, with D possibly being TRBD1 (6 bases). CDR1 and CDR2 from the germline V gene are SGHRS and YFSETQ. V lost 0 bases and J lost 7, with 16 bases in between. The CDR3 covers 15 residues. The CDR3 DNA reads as TGCGCCAGCAGCTTGGTAATTGCTGGGGGCACTGGCTACACCTTC. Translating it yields CASSLVIAGGTGYTF.

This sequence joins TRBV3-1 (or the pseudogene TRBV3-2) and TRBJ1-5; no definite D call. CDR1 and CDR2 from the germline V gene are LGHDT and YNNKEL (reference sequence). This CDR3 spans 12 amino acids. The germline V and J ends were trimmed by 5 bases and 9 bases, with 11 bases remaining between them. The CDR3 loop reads CASSSGGRPQHF. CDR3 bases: TGTGCCAGCAGCTCGGGAGGGCGGCCCCAGCATTTT.

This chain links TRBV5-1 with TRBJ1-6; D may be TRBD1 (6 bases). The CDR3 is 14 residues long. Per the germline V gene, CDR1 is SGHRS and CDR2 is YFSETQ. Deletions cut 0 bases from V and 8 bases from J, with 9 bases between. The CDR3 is CASSLGDTYSPLHF. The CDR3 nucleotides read TGCGCCAGCAGCTTGGGGGACACTTATTCACCCCTCCACTTT.

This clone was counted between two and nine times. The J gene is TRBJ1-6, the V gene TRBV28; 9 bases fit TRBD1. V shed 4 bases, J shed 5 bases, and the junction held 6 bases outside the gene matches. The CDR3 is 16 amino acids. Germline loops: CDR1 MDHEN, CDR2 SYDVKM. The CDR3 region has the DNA TGTGCCAGCAGTTACCCCGGGACAGGGCATAATTCACCCCTCCACTTT. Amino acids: CASSYPGTGHNSPLHF.

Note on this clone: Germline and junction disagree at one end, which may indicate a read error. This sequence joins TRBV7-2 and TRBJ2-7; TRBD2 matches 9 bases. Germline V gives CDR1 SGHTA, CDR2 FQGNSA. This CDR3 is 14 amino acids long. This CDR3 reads CASSPGLASHEQYF. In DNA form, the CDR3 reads TGTGCCAGCAGCCCGGGACTAGCCTCCCACGAGCAGTACTTC. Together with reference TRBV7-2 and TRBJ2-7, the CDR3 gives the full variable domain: GAGVSQSPSNKVTEKGKDVELRCDPISGHTALYWYRQSLGQGLEFLIYFQGNSAPDKSGLPSDRFSAERTGGSVSTLTIQRTQQEDSAVYLCASSPGLASHEQYFGPGTRLTVT.

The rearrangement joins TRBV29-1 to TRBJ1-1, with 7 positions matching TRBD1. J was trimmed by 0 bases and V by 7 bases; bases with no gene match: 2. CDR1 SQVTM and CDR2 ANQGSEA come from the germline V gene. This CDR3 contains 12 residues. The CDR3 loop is CSGDSLNTEAFF. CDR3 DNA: TGCAGCGGGGACAGCCTGAACACTGAAGCTTTCTTT.